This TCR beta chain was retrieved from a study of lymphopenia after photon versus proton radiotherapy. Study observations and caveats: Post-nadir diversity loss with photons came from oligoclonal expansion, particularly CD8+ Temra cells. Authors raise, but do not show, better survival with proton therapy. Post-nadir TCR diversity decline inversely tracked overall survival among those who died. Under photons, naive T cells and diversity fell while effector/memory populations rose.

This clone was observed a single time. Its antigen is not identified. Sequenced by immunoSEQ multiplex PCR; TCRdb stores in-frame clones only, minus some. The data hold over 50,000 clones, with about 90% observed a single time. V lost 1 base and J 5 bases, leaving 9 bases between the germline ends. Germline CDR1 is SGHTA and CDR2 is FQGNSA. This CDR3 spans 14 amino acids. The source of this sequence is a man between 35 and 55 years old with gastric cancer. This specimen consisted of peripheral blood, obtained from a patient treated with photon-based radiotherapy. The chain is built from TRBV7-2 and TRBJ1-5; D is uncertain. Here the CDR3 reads CASSLVSHDQPQHF. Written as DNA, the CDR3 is TGTGCCAGCAGCTTAGTTTCGCACGATCAGCCCCAGCATTTT.